This T cell receptor beta chain was recovered during a study of cytomegalovirus exposure and HLA in healthy donors (dated by TCRdb to 2015 to 2018). For the wider study: In an earlier analysis of fewer than 750 of the donors, 250 to 350 Gb of sequence data and 90 million to 120 million unique TCR beta sequences from about 179 million T cells were reported. To study patterns of TCR occurrence, a later analysis re-analyzed previously published TCR beta repertoires from around 660 donors and added high-resolution HLA genotyping. Using immunosequencing, the study profiled T cell repertoires from 500 to 800 subjects and related those repertoires to cytomegalovirus serostatus. Both class I and class II loci were covered by HLA typing, at four-digit resolution. On average, about 240,000 unique TCR beta nucleotide sequences were sequenced per donor among 300 to 500 genotyped donors of the cohort, with roughly 18% of those sequences being non-productive. Several DR-DQ haplotypes were handled as single units for association and clustering because linkage in the cohort was strong. Rather than using new phenotypic data, the later analysis identified candidate immune exposures from TCR beta sequences and from how often those sequences occurred across donors. The aim of the study was to test whether cataloging public T cell receptors could identify signatures of past pathogen exposure. The genetic ancestry cluster associated with self-reported Caucasian donors included 70% to 85% of the approximately 400 genotyped donors. Donor age, sex, ethnicity and CMV serostatus were compiled together with the repertoire data. An early release that covered more than 550 HLA-typed donors contained approximately 300 gigabases of sequencing data and around 80 million unique TCR sequences. In a later genetic analysis, genome-wide SNP genotypes for about 55% of the 666 donors were used, and that subset was treated as a discovery cohort. Along with the roughly 670-subject first cohort, a separate validation cohort of over 90 different subjects was used. High-throughput TCR immunosequencing, statistical association of individual TCRs with disease status, and machine learning were combined to predict cytomegalovirus infection status. An earlier analysis of around 580 of the donors used high-throughput TCR beta sequencing to judge whether each TCR beta V gene segment behaved as functional or pseudogenic. All discovery cohort repertoires had been generated using a single sequencing platform. Typing coverage differed by locus: A, B, C, DRB1 and DQB1 were typed in roughly 620-630 donors, DQA1 in 500 to 550, DPA1 in some 600, and DPB1 in 450 to 490.

The cohort comprised approximately 700 healthy bone marrow donors. All cohort members were sampled while nominally healthy, although unrecorded immune exposures were likely present. The donor tested CMV seronegative and was one of the 352 seronegative cohort members. A peripheral blood sample was provided by each donor, and peripheral blood mononuclear cells were used for TCR beta sequencing. Genomic DNA extraction from the blood cell samples was performed with the Qiagen DNeasy Blood Extraction Kit. Points on this clone: Its antigen remains unidentified. The record has no base qualities; no much larger clone is one base away.

Libraries were built with the immunoSEQ multiplex PCR assay. For the multiplex PCR, a mixture combining 60 forward primers for TCR Vbeta segments and 13 reverse primers for TCR Jbeta segments was used. The CDR3 region of rearranged TCR beta genes was amplified from genomic DNA by a multiplex PCR assay. Amplified TCR beta libraries were sequenced as 87-base-pair reads on the Illumina HiSeq System. The published analysis was carried out like this. Across the roughly 670 repertoires, a later analysis counted some 80 million unique TCR beta chains, 9.5 million to 12 million of which were shared by at least two donors. Raw reads were error-corrected and collapsed into unique sequences with a nearest-neighbor algorithm that merged closely related sequences to remove PCR and sequencing errors. Alignment of CDR3 sequences to IMGT reference sequences was used to assign V, D and J gene segments. For a sequence to be retained, a match of at least six nucleotides was required to both a V gene segment and a J gene segment. A rearrangement was called productive if the CDR3 had no stop codons and remained in frame with V and J, and every other rearrangement was called non-productive. CDR3 was defined according to IMGT convention as the region running from the second conserved V-encoded cysteine to the conserved J-encoded phenylalanine. The earlier analysis of about 610 of the donors excluded any sequence lacking an unambiguous match to a single V gene segment. In an earlier analysis of almost 600 of the donors, a V segment was called functional when productive rearrangements were above 56.7%, and segregating when the standard deviation between donors exceeded 5%. A statistical classification framework was built to diagnose cytomegalovirus status from the catalog of TCR beta chain sequences. V and J gene assignment, in a later analysis, came from comparing TCR nucleotide sequences with IMGT/GENE-DB human TR gene sequences. In a later analysis, CDR3 sequences and most-parsimonious VDJ recombination scenarios were assigned using the TCRdist pipeline. In a later analysis, every TCR beta chain was defined by the combination of its CDR3 amino acid sequence and its V-gene family, and reads without a unique V-gene family were dropped. In a later analysis, 500 to 650 highly shared, low-generation-probability nucleotide sequences were removed to address suspected cross-contamination and a sequencing artifact. In a later analysis, a clonal expansion index was calculated for each public chain from normalized within-repertoire ranks of inferred template counts. Generation probabilities in a later analysis came from a VDJ recombination model fitted to out-of-frame rearrangements, and those results were checked against IGoR. Hypergeometric tests were used in a later analysis to score TCR-TCR, TCR-HLA and TCR-CMV co-occurrence, with a repertoire-size bias correction applied to the TCR pairs. False discovery rates were estimated in a later analysis by permuting HLA or CMV assignments 20 times. In a later analysis, co-occurring TCRs were grouped using DBSCAN, and TCRdist sequence similarity was added for clustering within HLA-allele-positive subsets. Co-occurrence clustering excluded repertoires with fewer than 30,000 or more than 120,000 public chains, plus five with anomalous nucleotide sharing. TCRdb holds this immuneACCESS table with in-frame rearrangements only. Some clones are missing; in checked studies, unresolved V genes explain under half, and the rest has no known cause. Clone size and V and J calls were adopted from that table, with D and trimming inferred from the DNA. The table for this sample lists around 190,000 clones; just under 80% of them were counted only once. The top ten clones comprise about 3.1% of the sample.

Findings and caveats that apply to the study as a whole: An association between a missense DCLRE1C variant and V-gene and J-gene trimming of TCR beta chains was found in a later genetic analysis and replicated in an independent cohort. The presence/absence analyses assumed that sequencing depth was roughly uniform across donors, and that assumption may not be true. This cohort had only TCR beta chains sequenced, and the lack of alpha or paired-chain data limited which features could be detected. Most TCR sequences were seen in very few donors, while some public TCRs were found in many individuals. A further reported finding was that TCR beta sequences accurately predicted the HLA-A and HLA-B alleles for most subjects in the first cohort. Linkage disequilibrium might explain the correlated functional status among segregating V segments, but an unknown experimental factor could not be excluded. According to the authors, the approach could potentially be generalized to other disease states and immunological phenotypes. The classifier was reported to diagnose cytomegalovirus status with high specificity and sensitivity in both the original cohort and the validation cohort. In a later analysis, TCR association rates were found to vary across HLA loci, with the most associated TCRs seen for DRB1 alleles and the fewest for HLA-C alleles. In a later genetic analysis, fewer N-insertions in productive TCRs were reported among donors in an Asian-associated ancestry cluster than the approximately 670-donor mean. Several of the top co-occurrence clusters appeared to be linked to parvovirus B19, influenza, CMV and Epstein-Barr virus, according to a later analysis. In a later analysis, HLA-associated TCR beta chains were found to be more clonally expanded and to have lower generation probabilities than equally common non-associated chains. Strong co-occurrence of HLA alleles, especially DR and DQ, made assigning TCR associations to individual alleles difficult. In a later analysis, 15,000 to 20,000 TCR beta sequences were associated with specific HLA alleles at a false discovery rate of 0.05. CMV serostatus was the only immune exposure information available for the cohort. A later analysis found that most CMV-associated TCR beta chains appeared HLA-restricted, with HLA associations seemingly driven largely by CMV exposure. Because HLA typing was unavailable for some donors at each locus, only the typed subset was used in association tests. A cluster of highly shared sequence variants was judged likely to be a technical artifact of the sequencing pipeline. In an earlier analysis of approximately 600 of the donors, most TCR beta V segments were observed in productive rearrangements about 90% or about 30% of the time, broadly matching IMGT annotations. A total of fewer than 200 TCR beta chains were listed by the study as associated with cytomegalovirus. A few of the identified cytomegalovirus-associated TCR beta chains were confirmed in vitro to be specific for cytomegalovirus antigens. Because counts were too low, around 18 rarely observed V segments, including chromosome 9 orphons, were left out of the earlier analysis of 587 of the donors.

This TCR was recovered from a female donor in good health and CMV-seronegative. The sequencing sample was made of PBMCs.

In nucleotide form, the sequence is TGTGCCAGCAGCCCCAGCTTTCCGGCGGCAGGGGGTTACTACGAGCAGTACTTC. This sequence encodes CASSPSFPAAGGYYEQYF. This sequence uses TRBV7-9 and TRBJ2-7, with 7 bases aligning to TRBD1. CDR1 and CDR2 are read off the germline V gene (reference sequence) as SEHNR and FQNEAQ. Trimming takes 5 bases off V and 3 bases off J; junction bases not matched to a gene: 19. The CDR3 covers 18 residues, taking in both the cysteine and the phenylalanine. This entry keeps only the CDR3 DNA: 54 bases, framed from base 1.